This TCR beta chain was observed in a study of identical twins. From the 5' RACE reads, TCRdb called clonotypes with MiXCR, one entry per CDR3 protein. The table has roughly 470,000 distinct CDR3 sequences, 14% seen once. This clonotype was detected ten times or more. Its antigen remains unknown. Broader study findings: Out-of-frame sharing of TCR alpha in monozygotic twins was underestimated by models.

Germline V gene sequence: CDR1 DFQATT, CDR2 SNEGSKA (reference sequence). V lost 7 bases, J lost 9 bases, and 10 bases stayed unmatched. The CDR3 is 13 amino acids. The same specimen was also included in a second study, on yellow fever vaccine responses in identical twins.

Sequenced sample: CD4+ T cells sorted from blood. This sequence originates from a woman aged 18 to 35 in good health. The chain is built from TRBV20-1 and TRBJ2-1; TRBD2 matches at 9 bases. The CDR3 protein is CSGFGGRAPEQFF. CDR3 coding DNA: TGCAGTGGTTTTGGCGGGAGGGCCCCTGAGCAGTTCTTC.